The sequence of this TCR beta chain was determined in a study of CD8 T cells in Susac syndrome. The CDR3 has 14 residues. The germline V gene encodes CDR1 MGHDK and CDR2 SYGVNS. Trimming stripped 5 bases from V and 1 base from J, with 8 bases between. Reverse transcription of roughly 0.5 to 1 ug RNA was carried out with random hexamers. Each CDR3 protein gets one entry after TCRdb re-called the immunoSEQ multiplex PCR reads with MiXCR. The sample holds around 270,000 distinct CDR3 sequences, almost 85% seen once. Study-level findings and limits: As the study acknowledged, the number of individuals in its TCR sequencing and HLA analysis was relatively small.

On this clonotype itself: Its target is unknown.

Input material: CD8+ T cells from PBMCs. The sequence derives from a human donor with multiple sclerosis. The J gene is TRBJ2-2, the V gene TRBV25-1, with D possibly TRBD2 on 5 matching bases. CDR3 loop: CASSKDWNTGELFF. The CDR3 coding sequence is TGTGCCAGCAGTAAGGACTGGAACACCGGGGAGCTGTTTTTT.